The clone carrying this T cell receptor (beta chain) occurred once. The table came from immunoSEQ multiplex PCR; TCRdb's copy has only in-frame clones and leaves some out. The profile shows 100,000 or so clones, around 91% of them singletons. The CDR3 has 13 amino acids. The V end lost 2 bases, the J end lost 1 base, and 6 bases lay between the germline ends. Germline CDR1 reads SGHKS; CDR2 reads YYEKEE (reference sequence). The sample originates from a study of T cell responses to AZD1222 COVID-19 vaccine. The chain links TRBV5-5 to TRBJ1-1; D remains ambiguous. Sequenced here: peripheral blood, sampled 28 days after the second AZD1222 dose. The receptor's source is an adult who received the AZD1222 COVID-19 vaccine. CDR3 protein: CASSFSRNTEAFF. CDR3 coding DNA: TGTGCCAGCAGCTTCTCAAGGAACACTGAAGCTTTCTTT.